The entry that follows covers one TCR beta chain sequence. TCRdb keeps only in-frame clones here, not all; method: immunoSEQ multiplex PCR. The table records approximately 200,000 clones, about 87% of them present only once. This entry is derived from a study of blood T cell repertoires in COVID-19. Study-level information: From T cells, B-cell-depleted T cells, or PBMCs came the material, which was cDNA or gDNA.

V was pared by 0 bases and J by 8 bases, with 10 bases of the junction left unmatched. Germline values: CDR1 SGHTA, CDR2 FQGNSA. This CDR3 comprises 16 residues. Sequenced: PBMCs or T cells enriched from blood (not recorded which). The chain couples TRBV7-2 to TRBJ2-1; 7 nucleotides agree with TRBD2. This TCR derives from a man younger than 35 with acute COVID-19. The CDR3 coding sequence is TGTGCCAGCAGCTTAGCCCTTGGCGGGAGCGCTGATGAGCAGTTCTTC. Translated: CASSLALGGSADEQFF.